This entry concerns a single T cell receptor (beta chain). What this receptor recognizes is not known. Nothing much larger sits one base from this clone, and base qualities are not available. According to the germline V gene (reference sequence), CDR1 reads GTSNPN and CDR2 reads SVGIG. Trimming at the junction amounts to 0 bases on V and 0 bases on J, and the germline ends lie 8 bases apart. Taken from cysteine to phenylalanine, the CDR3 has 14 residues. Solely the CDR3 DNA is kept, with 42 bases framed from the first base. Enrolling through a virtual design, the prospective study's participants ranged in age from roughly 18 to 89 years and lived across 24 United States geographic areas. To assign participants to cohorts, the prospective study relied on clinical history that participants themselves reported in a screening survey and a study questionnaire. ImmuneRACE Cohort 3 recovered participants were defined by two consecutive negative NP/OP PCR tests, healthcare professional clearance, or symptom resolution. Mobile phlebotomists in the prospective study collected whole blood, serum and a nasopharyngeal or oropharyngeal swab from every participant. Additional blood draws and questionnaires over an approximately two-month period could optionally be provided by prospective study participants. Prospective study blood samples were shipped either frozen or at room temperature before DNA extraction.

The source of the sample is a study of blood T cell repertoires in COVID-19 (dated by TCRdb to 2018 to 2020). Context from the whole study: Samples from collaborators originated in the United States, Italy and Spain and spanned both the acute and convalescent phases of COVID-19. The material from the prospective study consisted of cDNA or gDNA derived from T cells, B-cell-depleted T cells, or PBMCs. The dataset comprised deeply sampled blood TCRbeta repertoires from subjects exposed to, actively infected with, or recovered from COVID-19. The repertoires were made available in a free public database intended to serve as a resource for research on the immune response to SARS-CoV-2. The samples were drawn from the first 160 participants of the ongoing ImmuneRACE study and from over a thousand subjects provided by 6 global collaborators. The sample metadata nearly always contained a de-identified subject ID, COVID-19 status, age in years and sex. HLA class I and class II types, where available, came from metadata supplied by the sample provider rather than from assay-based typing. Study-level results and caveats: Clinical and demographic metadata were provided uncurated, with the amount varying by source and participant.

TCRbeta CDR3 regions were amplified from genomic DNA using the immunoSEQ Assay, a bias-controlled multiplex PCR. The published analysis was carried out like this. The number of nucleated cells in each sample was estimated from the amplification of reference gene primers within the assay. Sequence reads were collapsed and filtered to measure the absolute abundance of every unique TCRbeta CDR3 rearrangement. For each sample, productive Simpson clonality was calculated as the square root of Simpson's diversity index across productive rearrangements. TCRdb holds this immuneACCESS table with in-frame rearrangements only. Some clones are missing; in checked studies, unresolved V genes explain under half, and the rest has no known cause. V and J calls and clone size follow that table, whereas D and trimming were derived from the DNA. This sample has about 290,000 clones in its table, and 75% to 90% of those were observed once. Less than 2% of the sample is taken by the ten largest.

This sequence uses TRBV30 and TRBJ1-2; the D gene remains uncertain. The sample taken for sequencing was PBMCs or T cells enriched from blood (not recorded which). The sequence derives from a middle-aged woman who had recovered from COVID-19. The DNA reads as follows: TGTGCCTGGAGTGTCTGGGGAGCTAACTATGGCTACACCTTC. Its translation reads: CAWSVWGANYGYTF.